Presented here are 8 T cell receptor beta chains from one specimen sequenced in a study of regulatory T cells in long-lasting Graves disease. The time point: persistent/refractory GD, antithyroid drugs over 5 years with positive TRAb. From RNA extracted from PBMCs, the TCR library was made. Libraries of TCR beta came from iRepertoire HTBI primers plus Arm-PCR of CDR3 regions. TCRdb re-derived calls from the multiplex PCR reads in MiXCR, one entry per CDR3 protein. Altogether 600,000 to 850,000 distinct CDR3 sequences are present, about 30% being singletons, with the ten largest covering about 42%. Sample: peripheral blood mononuclear cells (PBMCs), taken when the disease was refractory, from a patient treated with antithyroid drugs. The receptors derive from a female donor with Graves disease.

The table lists this clonotype with a few counts. The chain is built from TRBV7-6 and TRBJ2-7, with D tentatively TRBD2 (6 bases). Germline CDR1 and CDR2: SGHVS and FNYEAQ. Trimming cost V 5 bases and J 7 bases, with 21 bases left between them. This CDR3 spans 15 amino acids. The DNA of the CDR3 is TGTGCCAGCAGCACCGCGTTTGGGGGGTCCCAGGAGCAGTACTTC. Its protein is CASSTAFGGSQEQYF.

This clonotype occurred many times. The chain employs TRBV29-1 and TRBJ2-7; D gene uncertain. Trimming removed 0 bases at V and 0 bases at J, with 15 bases between. Germline loops: CDR1 SQVTM, CDR2 ANQGSEA. CDR3 size: 16 residues. CDR3 bases: TGCAGCGTTGAAGATAGGTCGAACTGTACCTCCTACGAGCAGTACTTC. Translation gives CSVEDRSNCTSYEQYF.

The rearrangement joins TRBV29-1 to TRBJ2-7, with TRBD2 matching 7 bases. The V and J ends lost 6 bases and 3 bases, in that order; junction bases with no gene match: 14. Germline V CDR1 and CDR2: SQVTM, ANQGSEA. The CDR3 has 15 amino acids. This chain's CDR3 is CSVGGPSGPGYEQYF. CDR3 in DNA: TGCAGCGTCGGAGGTCCTAGCGGTCCTGGCTACGAGCAGTACTTC.

The rearrangement uses TRBV4-1 and TRBJ1-4; D remains ambiguous. This CDR3 region has 17 residues. Deletions cut 2 bases from V and 0 bases from J, with 13 bases between. Germline loops: CDR1 MGHRA, CDR2 YSYEKL. CDR3 bases: TGCGCCAGCAGCCAACTCCCCCCAGGTGCAACTAATGAAAAACTGTTTTTT. It is translated as CASSQLPPGATNEKLFF.

This clonotype has only a few counts. The gene calls are TRBV29-1 and TRBJ1-1; the match to TRBD1 covers 7 bases. The CDR3 contains 13 residues. From germline, CDR1 is SQVTM and CDR2 ANQGSEA. The trim removed 3 bases at V and 6 bases at J, leaving 7 bases unmatched. The CDR3 sequence is CSVEPGTAPEAFF. CDR3 nucleotides: TGCAGCGTTGAGCCAGGGACAGCCCCTGAAGCTTTCTTT.

In this sample, this clonotype turned up a few times. V usage is TRBV29-1 and J usage is TRBJ1-2; D uncertain. The CDR3 extends over 11 amino acids. The germline V gene encodes CDR1 SQVTM and CDR2 ANQGSEA. The ends were cut back, 6 bases at V and 0 bases at J, with 5 bases in the middle. CDR3 bases: TGCAGCGTCAGTGCTAACTATGGCTACACCTTC. It is translated as CSVSANYGYTF.

Worth noting for this clonotype: A read error may produce the germline difference seen at one junction end. The chain uses TRBV27 and TRBJ2-7, with D unresolved. The CDR3 is 14 amino acids. Germline V gives CDR1 MNHEY, CDR2 SMNVEV (reference sequence). CDR3 coding DNA: TGTGCCAGCAGTTTGATTGACCCCTCCTCCGAGCAGTACTTC. This gives the protein CASSLIDPSSEQYF.

V usage is TRBV12-3 or TRBV12-4 and J usage is TRBJ1-4; no definite D call. CDR3 length equals 16 residues. Trimming removed 3 bases at V and 0 bases at J, with 11 bases between. In nucleotides, the CDR3 is TGTGCCAGCAGTTTGGCGAGGCTTGCAACTAATGAAAAACTGTTTTTT. This encodes CASSLARLATNEKLFF.